This TCR beta chain was captured by sequencing in a study of OX40 agonist ivuxolimab in advanced cancers. Assay used: immunoSEQ multiplex PCR; TCRdb lists only in-frame clones, some missing. The sample records about 79,000 clones, roughly 85% being singletons. Germline V gene lookup returns CDR1 LNHDA and CDR2 SQIVND (reference sequence). The CDR3 consists of 16 residues. This clone was observed once. The sample here was CD4+ or CD8+ T cells sorted from blood, taken in a trial of the OX40 agonist ivuxolimab. V and J are TRBV19 and TRBJ1-3; D remains ambiguous. This clonotype originated in an adult with an advanced solid tumor such as melanoma, head and neck, liver or kidney cancer. CDR3 nucleotide sequence: TGTGCTAGCCGTAATGTGGATCTTCTTGCTGGAAACACCATATATTTT. Amino acids: CASRNVDLLAGNTIYF.